This entry lists 7 T cell receptor beta chains sequenced from one sample in a study of blood T cell repertoires in COVID-19. Assay: immunoSEQ multiplex PCR; the TCRdb copy retains only in-frame clones and omits some. The table shows hundreds of thousands of clones, with 80% to 90% occurring only once. The specimen sequenced was peripheral blood. The receptors were gathered from a woman younger than 35 with acute or convalescent COVID-19.

This rearrangement joins TRBV12-3 or TRBV12-4 to TRBJ1-2; TRBD1 aligns across 7 bases. The CDR3 totals 12 residues. Trimming at V came to 5 bases and at J to 6 bases, leaving 3 bases not matched to a gene. Written as DNA, the CDR3 is TGTGCCAGCAGTCGGACAGGACATGGCTACACCTTC. Encoded protein: CASSRTGHGYTF.

This chain uses TRBV19 with TRBJ1-5, with 9 bases matching TRBD1. There are 16 residues in the CDR3. Germline trimming cut 2 bases from V and 4 bases from J; bases unmatched to any gene: 6. From germline, CDR1 is LNHDA and CDR2 SQIVND (reference sequence). The DNA for the CDR3 is TGTGCCAGTAGTATAAGGACAGGGGATAATAATCAGCCCCAGCATTTT. This gives the protein CASSIRTGDNNQPQHF.

CDR3: CASSLRGGTSSYEQYF. CDR3 bases: TGTGCCAGCAGCTTACGGGGGGGGACCTCTTCCTACGAGCAGTACTTC. The rearrangement links TRBV7-2 to TRBJ2-7; 8 nucleotides agree with TRBD2. Germline V lookup: CDR1 SGHTA, CDR2 FQGNSA. The CDR3 spans 16 residues. Trimming at V came to 2 bases and at J to 1 base, leaving 7 bases not matched to a gene.

CDR3 sequence reads: CASSLAGGTNYGYTF. Here the CDR3 DNA reads TGTGCCAGCAGCTTGGCCGGGGGGACTAACTATGGCTACACCTTC. The chain has TRBV5-6 and TRBJ1-2; D perhaps matches TRBD1 (5 bases). V gave up 0 bases and J gave up 0 bases, with 9 bases separating them. The CDR3 spans 15 residues. Germline V gene sequence: CDR1 SGHDT, CDR2 YYEEEE.

The chain's CDR3 is CASSLFGAYGYTF. CDR3 nucleotide sequence: TGTGCCAGCAGCTTGTTTGGGGCGTATGGCTACACCTTC. The rearrangement links TRBV7-2 to TRBJ1-2; possibly TRBD1 for D (5 bases). Germline CDR1 and CDR2: SGHTA and FQGNSA. The V and J ends lost 3 bases and 5 bases respectively, with 10 bases between them. This CDR3 region has 13 residues.

The CDR3 bases are TGTGCCAGCAGTTACTCGGACAGGGAAGCTTTCTTT. This sequence encodes CASSYSDREAFF. The J gene is TRBJ1-1, the V gene TRBV6-6; 7 bases are a match to TRBD1. Germline V gene data show CDR1 as MNHNY and CDR2 as SVGAGI (reference sequence). V lost 0 bases and J lost 8; bases outside the gene matches: 0. The CDR3 totals 12 residues.

The chain combines TRBV7-9 with TRBJ2-1, with D possibly matching TRBD1 (6 bases). Germline-derived CDR1 and CDR2 are SEHNR and FQNEAQ (reference sequence). V lost 5 bases, J lost 5 bases, and 16 bases lay in between. The CDR3 sequence is 15 residues long. CDR3 nucleotide sequence: TGTGCCAGCAGCCGTGTGGGGACACGGAACAATGAGCAGTTCTTC. It encodes CASSRVGTRNNEQFF.